Included here is one TCR beta chain sequence, with context. As yet, its antigen is unknown. This entry comes from a study of CD8 T cells in Susac syndrome. Whole-study context: Intravenous immunoglobulin alone or corticosteroids were being given to patients with Susac syndrome at blood draw, unless they were therapy-naive.

The trim removed 5 bases at V and 0 bases at J, leaving 16 bases unmatched. The CDR3 has 19 residues. Per germline, CDR1 SGHVS and CDR2 FQNEAQ. Points from the study as a whole: In total CD8+ repertoires, roughly 17 Susac-specific public clones were found, and roughly 5 in CD8+ TEMRA repertoires. Susac CD8+ clonal expansion peaked in TEMRA cells and active patients.

TEMRA cells were FACS-enriched, with CD8+ and CD4+ T cells isolated negatively. With random hexamers, reverse transcription was performed on roughly 0.5 to 1 ug of RNA. TCRdb reanalysed the immunoSEQ multiplex PCR reads using MiXCR and keeps one entry per CDR3 protein. The repertoire consists of approximately 79,000 distinct CDR3 sequences, with roughly 92% occurring once and the leading ten covering more than 0.4%. Sample: CD8+ T cells from PBMCs. This chain joins TRBV7-8 and TRBJ2-7, with TRBD1 matching 10 bases. The clonotype originates from a human donor with Susac syndrome. The CDR3 reads CASSPGPGQGNHHSYEQYF. CDR3 bases: TGTGCCAGCAGCCCCGGCCCGGGACAGGGGAACCACCACTCCTACGAGCAGTACTTC. Full variable domain (outside the CDR3, taken from reference TRBV7-8 and TRBJ2-7): GAGVSQSPRYKVAKRGQDVALRCDPISGHVSLFWYQQALGQGPEFLTYFQNEAQLDKSGLPSDRFFAERPEGSVSTLKIQRTQQEDSAVYLCASSPGPGQGNHHSYEQYFGPGTRLTVT.